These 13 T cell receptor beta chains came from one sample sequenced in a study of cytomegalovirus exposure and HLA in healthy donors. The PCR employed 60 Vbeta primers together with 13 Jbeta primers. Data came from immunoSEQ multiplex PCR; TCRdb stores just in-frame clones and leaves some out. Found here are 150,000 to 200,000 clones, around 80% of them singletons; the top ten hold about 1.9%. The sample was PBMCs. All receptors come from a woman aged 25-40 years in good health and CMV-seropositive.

CDR3: CASSLGSFEQYF. CDR3 coding DNA: TGCGCCAGCAGCTTGGGGAGTTTCGAGCAGTACTTC. This rearrangement joins TRBV5-1 to TRBJ2-7, with D hard to call. The CDR3 is 12 residues long. The V end lost 0 bases, the J end lost 6 bases, and 7 bases lay between the germline ends. Germline values: CDR1 SGHRS, CDR2 YFSETQ. Together with reference TRBV5-1 and TRBJ2-7, the CDR3 gives the full variable domain: KAGVTQTPRYLIKTRGQQVTLSCSPISGHRSVSWYQQTPGQGLQFLFEYFSETQRNKGNFPGRFSGRQFSNSRSEMNVSTLELGDSALYLCASSLGSFEQYFGPGTRLTVT.

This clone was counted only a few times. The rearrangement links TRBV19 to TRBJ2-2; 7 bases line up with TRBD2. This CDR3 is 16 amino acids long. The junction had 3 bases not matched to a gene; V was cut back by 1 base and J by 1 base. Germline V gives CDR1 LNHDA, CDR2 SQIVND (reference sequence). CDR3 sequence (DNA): TGTGCCAGTAGTATAGGCAGCGGGATGAACACCGGGGAGCTGTTTTTT. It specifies CASSIGSGMNTGELFF.

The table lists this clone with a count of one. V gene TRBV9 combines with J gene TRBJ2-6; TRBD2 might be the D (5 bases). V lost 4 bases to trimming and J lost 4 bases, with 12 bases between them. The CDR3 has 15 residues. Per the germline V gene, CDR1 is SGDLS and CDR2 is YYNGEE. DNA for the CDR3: TGTGCCAGCAGCTCATCGGGGTCCGGGGCCAACGTCCTGACTTTC. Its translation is CASSSSGSGANVLTF.

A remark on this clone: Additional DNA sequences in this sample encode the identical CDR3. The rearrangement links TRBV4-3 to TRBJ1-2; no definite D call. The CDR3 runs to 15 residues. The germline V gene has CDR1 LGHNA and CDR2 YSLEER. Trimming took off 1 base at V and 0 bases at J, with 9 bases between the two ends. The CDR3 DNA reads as TGCGCCAGCAGCCAAGTGCCGGGGACTAACTATGGCTACACCTTC. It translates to CASSQVPGTNYGYTF.

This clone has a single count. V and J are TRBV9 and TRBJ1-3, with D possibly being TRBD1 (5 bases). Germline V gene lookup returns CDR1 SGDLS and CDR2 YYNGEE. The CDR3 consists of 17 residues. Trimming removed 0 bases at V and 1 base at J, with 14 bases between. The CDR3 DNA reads TGTGCCAGCAGCGTAGCGCCTCAGGGTCCGTCTGGAAACACCATATATTTT. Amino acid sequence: CASSVAPQGPSGNTIYF.

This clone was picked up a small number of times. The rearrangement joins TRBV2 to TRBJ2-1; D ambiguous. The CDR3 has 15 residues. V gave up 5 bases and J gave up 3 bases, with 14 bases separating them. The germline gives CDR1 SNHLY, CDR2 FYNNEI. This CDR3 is CASSQEAPYYNEQFF. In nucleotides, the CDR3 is TGTGCCAGCAGTCAGGAAGCCCCCTACTACAATGAGCAGTTCTTC.

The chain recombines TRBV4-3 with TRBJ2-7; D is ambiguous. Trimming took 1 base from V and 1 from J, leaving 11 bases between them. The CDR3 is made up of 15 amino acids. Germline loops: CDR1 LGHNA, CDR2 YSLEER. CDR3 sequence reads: CASSQVAGLSYEQYF. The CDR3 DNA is TGCGCCAGCAGCCAAGTCGCAGGCCTATCCTACGAGCAGTACTTC.

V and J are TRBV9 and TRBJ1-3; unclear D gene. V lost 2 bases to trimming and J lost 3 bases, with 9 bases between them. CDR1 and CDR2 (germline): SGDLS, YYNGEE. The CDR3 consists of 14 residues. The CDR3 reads CASSVTTGGNTIYF. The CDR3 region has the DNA TGTGCCAGCAGCGTGACTACGGGTGGAAACACCATATATTTT.

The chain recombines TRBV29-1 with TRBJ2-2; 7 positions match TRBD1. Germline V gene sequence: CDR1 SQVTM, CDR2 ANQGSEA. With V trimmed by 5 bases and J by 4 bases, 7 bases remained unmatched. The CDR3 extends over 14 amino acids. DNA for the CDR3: TGCAGCGTTACCCCAGGGGGTGGCACCGGGGAGCTGTTTTTT. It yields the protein CSVTPGGGTGELFF.

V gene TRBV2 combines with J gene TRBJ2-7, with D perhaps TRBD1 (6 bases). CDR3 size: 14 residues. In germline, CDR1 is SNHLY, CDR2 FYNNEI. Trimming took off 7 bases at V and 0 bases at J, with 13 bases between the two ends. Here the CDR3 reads CASMLRTVSYEQYF. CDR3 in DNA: TGTGCCAGCATGCTAAGGACAGTCTCCTACGAGCAGTACTTC.

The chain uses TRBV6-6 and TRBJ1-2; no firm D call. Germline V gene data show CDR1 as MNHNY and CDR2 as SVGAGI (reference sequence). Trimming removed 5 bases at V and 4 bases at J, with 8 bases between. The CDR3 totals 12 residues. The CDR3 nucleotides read TGTGCCAGCAGTGGAAACAGCTATGGCTACACCTTC. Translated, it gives CASSGNSYGYTF.

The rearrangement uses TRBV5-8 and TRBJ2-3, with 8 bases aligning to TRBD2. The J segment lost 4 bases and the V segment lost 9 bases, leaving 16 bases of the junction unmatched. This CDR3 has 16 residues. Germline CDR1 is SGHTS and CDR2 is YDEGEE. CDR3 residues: CATTTGTRGKADTQYF. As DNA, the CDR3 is TGTGCCACCACTACCGGGACTAGGGGGAAAGCAGATACGCAGTATTTT.

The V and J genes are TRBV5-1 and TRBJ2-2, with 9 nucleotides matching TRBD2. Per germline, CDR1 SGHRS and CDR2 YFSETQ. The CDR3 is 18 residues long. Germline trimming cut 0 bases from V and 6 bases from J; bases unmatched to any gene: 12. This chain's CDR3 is CASSLVGSRTSVAGELFF. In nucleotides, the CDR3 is TGCGCCAGCAGCTTGGTAGGTAGTCGGACTAGCGTCGCCGGGGAGCTGTTTTTT.